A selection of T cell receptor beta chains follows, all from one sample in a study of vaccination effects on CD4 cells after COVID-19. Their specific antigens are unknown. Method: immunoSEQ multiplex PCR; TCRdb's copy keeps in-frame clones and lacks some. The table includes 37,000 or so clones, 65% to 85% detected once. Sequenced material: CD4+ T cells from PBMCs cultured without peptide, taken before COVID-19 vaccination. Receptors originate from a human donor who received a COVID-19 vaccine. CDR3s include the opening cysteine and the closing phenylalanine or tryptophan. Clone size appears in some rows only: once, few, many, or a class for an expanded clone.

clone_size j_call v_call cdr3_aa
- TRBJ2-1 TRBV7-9 CASSLWVVATNNEQFF
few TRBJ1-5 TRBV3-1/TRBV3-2 CASSPTMGHQPQHF
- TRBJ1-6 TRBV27 CASSPRENNSPLHF
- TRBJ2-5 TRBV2 CASRGLALVQETQYF
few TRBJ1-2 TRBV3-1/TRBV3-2 CASSPMSVGGYGYTF
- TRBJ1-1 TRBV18 CASSTGQNTEAFF
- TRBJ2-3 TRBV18 CASSLGATDTQYF
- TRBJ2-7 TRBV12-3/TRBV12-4 CASSLSTYEQYF
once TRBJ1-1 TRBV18 CASSPGTPTEAFF
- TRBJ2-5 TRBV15 CATSRDFVRLQETQYF
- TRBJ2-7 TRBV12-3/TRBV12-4 CASSRLSGEQYF
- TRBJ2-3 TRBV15 CATSRGGGSDTQYF
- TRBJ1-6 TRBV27 CASSPGRGVSPLHF
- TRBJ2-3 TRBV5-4 CASSLDFSTDTQYF
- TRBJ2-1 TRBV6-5 CASSLLGGSYNEQFF
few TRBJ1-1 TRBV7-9 CASSRAGRGNTEAFF
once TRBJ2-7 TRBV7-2 CASRIAGGDEQYF
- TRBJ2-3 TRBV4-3 CASSQGVAGGGDTQYF
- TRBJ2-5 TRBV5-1 CASSLGQGPGETQYF
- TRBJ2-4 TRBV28 CASRGQGLAKNIQYF
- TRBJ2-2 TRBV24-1 CATSDFGTGNTGELFF
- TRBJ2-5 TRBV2 CASILRETSGTFQETQYF
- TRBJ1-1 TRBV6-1 CASSEAGGRDGTEAFF
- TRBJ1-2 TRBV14 CASSQTGANYGYTF
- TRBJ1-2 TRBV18 CASSPPGHRGLLNYGYTF
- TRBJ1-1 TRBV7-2 CASRKDRALNTEAFF
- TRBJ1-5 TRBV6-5 CASTPGLAQPQHF
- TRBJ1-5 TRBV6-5 CASSYSSRTGGQPQHF
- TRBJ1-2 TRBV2 CASSFPGQGKGGYTF
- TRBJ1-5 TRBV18 CASSPNGGGNQPQHF
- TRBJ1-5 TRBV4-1 CASSQDMRQGGSGPQHF
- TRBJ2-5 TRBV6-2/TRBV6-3 CASSYPGLAAQETQYF
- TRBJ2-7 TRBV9 CASSASGTSGGGQYF
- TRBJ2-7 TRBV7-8 CASSLRGDSYEQYF
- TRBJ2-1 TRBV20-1 CSASQLAGGYNEQFF
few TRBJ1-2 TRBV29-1 CSVAGIRGKLNYGYTF
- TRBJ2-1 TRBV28 CASSIGREQFF
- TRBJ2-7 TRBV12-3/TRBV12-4 CASSSAGTYEQYF
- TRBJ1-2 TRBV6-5 CASSARQGIHGYTF
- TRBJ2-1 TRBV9 CASSVATSSYNEQFF
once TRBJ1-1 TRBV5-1 CASSPMDRGREAFF
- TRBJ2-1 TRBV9 CASSGGTPSSYNEQFF
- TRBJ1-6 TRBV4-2 CASSQGTSHNSPLHF
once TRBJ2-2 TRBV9 CASSVGGLSNTGELFF
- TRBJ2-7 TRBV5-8 CASSLTDYEQYF
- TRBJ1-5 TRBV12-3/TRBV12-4 CASSFEGGQPQHF
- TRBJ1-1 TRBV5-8 CASSFRFTEAFF
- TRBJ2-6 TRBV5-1 CASSYQGEANVLTF
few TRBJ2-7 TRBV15 CATSRDGSLGYKPGQGDEQYF
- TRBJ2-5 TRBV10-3 CAANQDLEETQYF
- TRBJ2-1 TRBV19 CASSPGDWGGSYNEQFF
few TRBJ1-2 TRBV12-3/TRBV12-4 CASSGQGYGYTF
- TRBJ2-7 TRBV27 CASSLVPRVSDEQYF
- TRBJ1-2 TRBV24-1 CATSDVGEGYTF
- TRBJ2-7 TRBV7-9 CASSLWGRASSYEQYF